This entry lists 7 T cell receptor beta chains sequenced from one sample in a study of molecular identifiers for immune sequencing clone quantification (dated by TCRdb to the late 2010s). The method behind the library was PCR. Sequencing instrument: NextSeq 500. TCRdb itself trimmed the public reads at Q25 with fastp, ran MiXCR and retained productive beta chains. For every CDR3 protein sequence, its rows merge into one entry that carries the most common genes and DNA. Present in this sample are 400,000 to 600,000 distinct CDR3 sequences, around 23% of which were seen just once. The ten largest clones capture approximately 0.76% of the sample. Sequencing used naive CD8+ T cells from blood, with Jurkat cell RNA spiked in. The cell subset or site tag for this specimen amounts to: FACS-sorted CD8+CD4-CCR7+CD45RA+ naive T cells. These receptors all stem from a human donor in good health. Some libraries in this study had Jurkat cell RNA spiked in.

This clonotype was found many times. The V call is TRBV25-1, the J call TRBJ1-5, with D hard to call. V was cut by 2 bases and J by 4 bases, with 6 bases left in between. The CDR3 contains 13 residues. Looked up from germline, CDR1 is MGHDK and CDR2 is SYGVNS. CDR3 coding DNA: TGTGCCAGCAGTGAAGGGATGAATCAGCCCCAGCATTTT. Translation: CASSEGMNQPQHF. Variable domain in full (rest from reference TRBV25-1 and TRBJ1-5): EADIYQTPRYLVIGTGKKITLECSQTMGHDKMYWYQQDPGMELHLIHYSYGVNSTEKGDLSSESTVSRIRTEHFPLTLESARPSHTSQYLCASSEGMNQPQHFGDGTRLSIL.

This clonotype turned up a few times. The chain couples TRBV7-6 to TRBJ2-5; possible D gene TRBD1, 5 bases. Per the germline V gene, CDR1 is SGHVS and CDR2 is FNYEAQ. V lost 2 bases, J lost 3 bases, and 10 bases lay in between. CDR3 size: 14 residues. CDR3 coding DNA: TGTGCCAGCAGCTTAATACCCAGGGAAGAGACCCAGTACTTC. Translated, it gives CASSLIPREETQYF.

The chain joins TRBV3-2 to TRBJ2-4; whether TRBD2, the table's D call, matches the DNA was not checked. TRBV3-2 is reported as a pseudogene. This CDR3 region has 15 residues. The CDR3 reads CFWASGGIAKNIQYF. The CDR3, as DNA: TGTTTTTGGGCTAGCGGGGGTATAGCCAAAAACATTCAGTACTTC.

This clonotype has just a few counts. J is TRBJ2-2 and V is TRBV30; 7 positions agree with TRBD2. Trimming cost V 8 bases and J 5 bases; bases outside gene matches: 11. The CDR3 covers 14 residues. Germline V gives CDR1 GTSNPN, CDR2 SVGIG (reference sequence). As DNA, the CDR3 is TGTGCCGGCTTGGGGGGGGTGTCTACCGGGGAGCTGTTTTTT. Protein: CAGLGGVSTGELFF.

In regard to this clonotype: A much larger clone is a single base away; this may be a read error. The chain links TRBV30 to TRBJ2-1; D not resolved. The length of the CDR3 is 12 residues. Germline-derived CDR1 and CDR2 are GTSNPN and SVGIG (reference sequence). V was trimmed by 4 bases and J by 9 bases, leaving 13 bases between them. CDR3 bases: TGTGCCTGGAACTCGTGGGCGGTTGAGCAGTTCTTC. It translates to CAWNSWAVEQFF.

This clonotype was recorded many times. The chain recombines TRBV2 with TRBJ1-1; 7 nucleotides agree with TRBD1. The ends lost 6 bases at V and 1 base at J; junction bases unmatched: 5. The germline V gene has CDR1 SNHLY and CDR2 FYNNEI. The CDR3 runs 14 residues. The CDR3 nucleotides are TGTGCCAGCAGGAGGGGGCGCAGGAACACTGAAGCTTTCTTT. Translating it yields CASRRGRRNTEAFF. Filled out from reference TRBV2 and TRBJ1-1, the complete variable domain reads EPEVTQTPSHQVTQMGQEVILRCVPISNHLYFYWYRQILGQKVEFLVSFYNNEISEKSEIFDDQFSVERPDGSNFTLKIRSTKLEDSAMYFCASRRGRRNTEAFFGQGTRLTVV.

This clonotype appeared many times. CDR3: CASGAGGWTEAFF. The CDR3, as DNA: TGTGCCAGCGGCGCGGGGGGCTGGACTGAAGCTTTCTTT. The chain couples TRBV6-5 to TRBJ1-1; D possibly corresponds to TRBD1 (6 bases). Trimming pared 8 bases from V and 5 bases from J, leaving 15 bases between. Germline CDR1 and CDR2: MNHEY and SVGAGI. CDR3 length: 13 residues.